Below, 27 T cell receptor beta chains from the same sample are listed, as sequenced in a study of cytomegalovirus exposure and HLA in healthy donors (dated by TCRdb to between 2016 and 2019). To prepare the library, the immunoSEQ multiplex PCR assay was applied. For the multiplex PCR, a mixture combining 60 forward primers for TCR Vbeta segments and 13 reverse primers for TCR Jbeta segments was used. As stored in TCRdb, this immuneACCESS dataset retains in-frame rearrangements with V and J assigned. A fraction of the clones does not appear; measured against another copy, unresolved V genes explain less than half of the discrepancy, and the remainder lacks a known reason. Counted in this sample were some 160,000 clones; 70% to 85% of them appeared once. More than 1.4% of the sample is held by the ten biggest clonotypes. Sequences were obtained from PBMCs. The receptors here all came from a male donor in good health and CMV-seronegative.

The chain has TRBV10-3 and TRBJ1-1; D may be TRBD1 (5 bases). This CDR3 has 13 amino acids. CDR1 and CDR2 from the germline V gene are ENHRY and SYGVKD. With 4 bases removed from V and 1 base from J, the gap between germline ends came to 7 bases. CDR3: CAISAGENTEAFF. CDR3 DNA sequence: TGTGCCATCAGTGCGGGGGAGAACACTGAAGCTTTCTTT.

This clone was recorded once. The rearrangement uses TRBV29-1 and TRBJ2-5; TRBD2 matches 8 bases. With the DNA end fitting TRBJ2-7 better, the J assignment may be wrong. Germline V gives CDR1 SQVTM, CDR2 ANQGSEA. The CDR3 contains 15 residues. The DNA of the CDR3 is TGCAGCGTCGCAAACAAAGCGGGAGCTCTCTACGAGCAGTACTTC. Protein sequence: CSVANKAGALYEQYF.

V is TRBV12-5 and J is TRBJ1-1, with 8 bases aligning to TRBD1. Germline assignment: CDR1 LGHNT and CDR2 FRNRAP. The CDR3 has 15 amino acids. After removal of 1 base from V and 1 base from J, the junction contained 2 bases not matched to a gene. CDR3 in amino acids: CASGLGGTGNTEAFF. For the CDR3, the DNA is TGTGCTAGTGGTTTGGGCGGGACAGGGAACACTGAAGCTTTCTTT.

The rearrangement links TRBV28 to TRBJ2-7, with 10 positions matching TRBD2. The CDR3 sequence is 16 residues long. CDR1 and CDR2 (germline): MDHEN, SYDVKM. V was pared by 6 bases and J by 4 bases, with 12 bases of the junction left unmatched. The CDR3 region is CASSFPLAGAGYEQYF. The CDR3 DNA follows: TGTGCCAGCAGCTTCCCGCTAGCGGGAGCGGGGTACGAGCAGTACTTC.

This chain uses TRBV19 with TRBJ1-5, with D perhaps TRBD1 (6 bases). The V end was cut by 2 bases, the J end by 4 bases, with 9 bases between. The CDR3 is 14 amino acids. Germline V gene data show CDR1 as LNHDA and CDR2 as SQIVND (reference sequence). The CDR3 here is CASSIQGSNQPQHF. The CDR3 bases are TGTGCCAGTAGTATACAGGGGAGTAATCAGCCCCAGCATTTT.

The chain couples TRBV9 to TRBJ1-1; a weak D match, TRBD1 (5 bases). The CDR3 is made up of 15 amino acids. Germline-derived CDR1 and CDR2 are SGDLS and YYNGEE. V dropped 0 bases and J dropped 11 bases, with 20 bases sitting between them. For the CDR3, the DNA is TGTGCCAGCAGCGTAGGGGACTCCGTTGGCCCCGGGGCTTTCTTT. It translates to CASSVGDSVGPGAFF.

V is TRBV4-3 and J is TRBJ2-7; TRBD2 might be the D (6 bases). The germline CDR1 and CDR2 sequences are LGHNA and YSLEER. The CDR3 length is 16 residues. The V and J ends lost 0 bases and 2 bases respectively, with 14 bases between them. The CDR3 reads CASSQDFGGAPYEQYF. Here the CDR3 DNA reads TGCGCCAGCAGCCAAGATTTCGGCGGGGCCCCCTACGAGCAGTACTTC.

The genes are TRBV10-3 and TRBJ2-3; the match to TRBD1 covers 9 bases. The CDR3 is 14 amino acids. With V trimmed by 7 bases and J by 4 bases, 6 bases remained unmatched. Germline CDR1 ENHRY, CDR2 SYGVKD. The CDR3, as DNA: TGTGCCATCACCGAGGGACAGGGAGCAGATACGCAGTATTTT. This sequence encodes CAITEGQGADTQYF.

Only a few counts were recorded for this clone. This chain uses TRBV19 with TRBJ1-1; D is perhaps TRBD1 (5 bases). Germline V gene data show CDR1 as LNHDA and CDR2 as SQIVND (reference sequence). V lost 3 bases and J lost 13, with 15 bases in between. The CDR3 has 12 residues. For the CDR3, the DNA is TGTGCCAGTAGTATCCGGGGGGAGGTTGGTTTCTTT. Translated: CASSIRGEVGFF.

This sequence joins TRBV14 and TRBJ1-4, with 8 bases fitting TRBD1. Germline V gives CDR1 SGHDN, CDR2 FVKESK. The V gene end was trimmed by 4 bases and the J gene end by 5 bases; junction bases not matched to a gene: 6. This CDR3 comprises 15 residues. The DNA for the CDR3 is TGTGCCAGCAGCCGGAGGACAGGGCTAAATGAAAAACTGTTTTTT. Translation: CASSRRTGLNEKLFF.

This clone was seen a handful of times. In nucleotides, the CDR3 is TGTGCCAGCAGCCCCGGACAGGGGGCGTACGAGACCCAGTACTTC. It is translated as CASSPGQGAYETQYF. The genes are TRBV2 and TRBJ2-5; 11 bases line up with TRBD1. Per germline, CDR1 SNHLY and CDR2 FYNNEI. CDR3 length: 15 amino acids. V was clipped by 6 bases and J by 5 bases; unmatched bases: 8.

The chain employs TRBV5-4 and TRBJ2-7; no clear D gene. CDR3 length: 12 residues. Trimming removed 2 bases from V and 0 bases from J, with 3 bases in between. Germline V CDR1 and CDR2: SGHNT, YYREEE (reference sequence). CDR3 DNA sequence: TGTGCCAGCAGCTTCAGCTCCTACGAGCAGTACTTC. Encoded protein: CASSFSSYEQYF.

The chain joins TRBV6-5 to TRBJ2-3; the D gene is possibly TRBD2 (5 bases). In germline, CDR1 is MNHEY, CDR2 SVGAGI. V lost 6 bases and J 3 bases, leaving 10 bases between the germline ends. The CDR3 runs 13 residues. DNA for the CDR3: TGTGCCAGCAGCCCACTAGAGACAGATACGCAGTATTTT. This sequence encodes CASSPLETDTQYF.

This clone came up once. The chain couples TRBV7-9 to TRBJ2-5, with D perhaps matching TRBD2 (6 bases). V was trimmed by 8 bases and J by 1 base, leaving 17 bases between them. The CDR3 is 15 residues long. CDR1 SEHNR and CDR2 FQNEAQ come from the germline V gene (reference sequence). The CDR3 nucleotides are TGTGCCAGCTCTCGGGGGATTTCCACCCAAGAGACCCAGTACTTC. Its protein is CASSRGISTQETQYF.

The V gene is TRBV5-1, the J gene TRBJ2-7; TRBD2 is a possible D gene (7 bases). The V gene's germline CDR1 is SGHRS and CDR2 YFSETQ. Trimming removed 0 bases at V and 2 bases at J, with 15 bases between. CDR3 size: 16 residues. Here the CDR3 DNA reads TGCGCCAGCAGCTTGGTAGGGGGGGGAAATACCTACGAGCAGTACTTC. It specifies CASSLVGGGNTYEQYF.

The rearrangement uses TRBV4-1 and TRBJ1-4, with D tentatively TRBD1 (5 bases). The CDR3 runs to 15 residues. V lost 5 bases to trimming and J lost 0 bases, with 10 bases between them. Germline lookup yields CDR1 MGHRA and CDR2 YSYEKL. The CDR3 reads CASSLRQTTNEKLFF. CDR3 sequence (DNA): TGCGCCAGCAGCTTACGACAGACAACTAATGAAAAACTGTTTTTT.

This chain's CDR3 is CASSSGDTQYF. As DNA, the CDR3 is TGTGCCAGCAGTTCGGGGGATACGCAGTATTTT. The genes are TRBV6-6 and TRBJ2-3, with D maybe TRBD2 (5 bases). V lost 4 bases, J lost 6 bases, and 5 bases lay in between. The germline CDR1 and CDR2 sequences are MNHNY and SVGAGI (reference sequence). This CDR3 has 11 amino acids.

On this clone: The germline gene is not matched at one end of the junction; a read error may be the cause. This chain joins TRBV7-9 and TRBJ2-7; possible D gene TRBD2, 5 bases. Germline V gene lookup returns CDR1 SEHNR and CDR2 FQNEAQ (reference sequence). The CDR3 extends over 14 amino acids. CDR3 bases: TGTTCCAGCAGCTTAGATCGGGGTCAGGACGAGCAGTACTTC. Translated, it gives CSSSLDRGQDEQYF.

The chain couples TRBV29-1 to TRBJ2-5, with D maybe TRBD2 (5 bases). Germline CDR1 SQVTM, CDR2 ANQGSEA. The CDR3 covers 13 residues. V lost 8 bases, J lost 6 bases, and 19 bases lay in between. The CDR3 DNA sequence: TGCAGCTACTTCGGACGGGGTGGGAAGACCCAGTACTTC. It is translated as CSYFGRGGKTQYF.

This sequence joins TRBV27 and TRBJ2-5; 7 bases agree with TRBD2. The better agreement between TRBJ2-7 and the DNA end casts doubt on the J call. The germline gives CDR1 MNHEY, CDR2 SMNVEV (reference sequence). The CDR3 extends over 14 amino acids. The CDR3 region is CASSFSGRPYEQYF. The DNA of the CDR3 is TGTGCCAGCAGTTTTAGCGGGCGTCCCTACGAGCAGTACTTC.

This clone has a single count. The chain combines TRBV14 with TRBJ1-2; TRBD1 matches 7 bases. V was pared by 4 bases and J by 0 bases, with 5 bases of the junction left unmatched. The CDR3 extends over 15 amino acids. CDR1 is SGHDN and CDR2 is FVKESK in the germline V gene. The CDR3 protein is CASSPTQGSNYGYTF. The CDR3 region has the DNA TGTGCCAGCAGCCCAACACAGGGGTCTAACTATGGCTACACCTTC.

The V gene is TRBV10-3, the J gene TRBJ2-5, with TRBD1 identical over 8 bases. The V segment lost 7 bases and the J segment 3 bases; nucleotides outside the gene matches: 7. There are 14 residues in the CDR3. Germline V gene data show CDR1 as ENHRY and CDR2 as SYGVKD. CDR3 protein: CAINDRGSEETQYF. CDR3 nucleotides: TGTGCCATCAACGACAGGGGTTCTGAAGAGACCCAGTACTTC.

V gene TRBV6-5 combines with J gene TRBJ2-7, with TRBD2 matching 7 bases. The V gene's germline CDR1 is MNHEY and CDR2 SVGAGI. CDR3 length equals 12 residues. J was trimmed by 2 bases and V by 7 bases; bases with no gene match: 2. The CDR3 sequence: CASTGGAYEQYF. DNA for the CDR3: TGTGCCAGCACTGGGGGGGCCTACGAGCAGTACTTC.

A few counts support this clone. The V and J genes are TRBV30 and TRBJ1-2; D is perhaps TRBD1 (6 bases). The CDR3 consists of 13 residues. Germline V CDR1 and CDR2: GTSNPN, SVGIG (reference sequence). V was trimmed by 7 bases and J by 4 bases, leaving 16 bases between them. In DNA form, the CDR3 reads TGTGCCTTCGACAGGATCGAATCCTATGGCTACACCTTC. It codes for CAFDRIESYGYTF.

This clone was observed a few times. The genes are TRBV19 and TRBJ1-5, with D possibly TRBD1 on 5 matching bases. Between the trimmed V and J ends, which lost 3 bases and 4 bases, there was a span of 10 bases. CDR1 and CDR2 from the germline V gene are LNHDA and SQIVND (reference sequence). The CDR3 has 14 amino acids. The CDR3 loop is CASSIAAGNQPQHF. CDR3 in DNA: TGTGCCAGTAGTATTGCGGCAGGGAATCAGCCCCAGCATTTT.

This clone was counted once. The chain links TRBV5-1 to TRBJ2-1; 10 bases align to TRBD2. The CDR3 loop spans 15 amino acids. The germline V gene encodes CDR1 SGHRS and CDR2 YFSETQ. J gave up 5 bases and V 1 base, and 3 bases lay outside the gene matches. The CDR3 spells CASSLSLAGNNEQFF. In DNA, the CDR3 is TGCGCCAGCAGCTTGTCACTAGCGGGAAACAATGAGCAGTTCTTC.

In its sample, this clone was seen a few times. The rearrangement joins TRBV9 to TRBJ2-7; 7 nucleotides match TRBD1. Germline CDR1 is SGDLS and CDR2 is YYNGEE. The CDR3 spans 14 residues. After removal of 3 bases from V and 2 bases from J, the junction contained 5 bases not matched to a gene. The CDR3 coding sequence is TGTGCCAGCAGCGGACAGGGTAACCCCTACGAGCAGTACTTC. Residues: CASSGQGNPYEQYF.